This T cell receptor beta chain emerged from a study of blood T cell repertoires in COVID-19 (TCRdb year 2020). Background for the entire study: Collaborator samples came from the United States, Italy and Spain and covered acute and convalescent phases of COVID-19. The material from the prospective study consisted of cDNA or gDNA derived from T cells, B-cell-depleted T cells, or PBMCs. Samples were obtained from the ongoing ImmuneRACE study (first 160 participants) and from some 1,300 subjects provided by 6 global collaborators. The repertoires were made available in a free public database intended to serve as a resource for research on the immune response to SARS-CoV-2. Where available, HLA class I and class II types were obtained from metadata supplied by the sample provider rather than from assay-based typing. Subjects who had been exposed to COVID-19, were actively infected with it, or had recovered from it provided the deeply sampled blood TCRbeta repertoires that made up the dataset. Nearly every sample came with metadata listing a de-identified subject ID, COVID-19 status, age in years and sex. Study-wide conclusions, independent of this receptor: Clinical and demographic metadata were provided uncurated, with the amount varying by source and participant.

TCRbeta CDR3 regions were amplified from genomic DNA using the immunoSEQ Assay, a bias-controlled multiplex PCR. Per the source publication's procedure: The number of nucleated cells in each sample was estimated from the amplification of reference gene primers within the assay. Sequence reads were collapsed and filtered to measure the absolute abundance of every unique TCRbeta CDR3 rearrangement. Productive Simpson clonality was computed per sample as the square root of Simpson's diversity index over productive rearrangements. TCRdb provides this immuneACCESS table in a form limited to in-frame rearrangements. Some clones are lacking; in checked studies, under half of them reflect an unresolved V gene, and why the rest are absent is not known. Clone size and V and J calls were adopted from that table, with D and trimming inferred from the DNA. The table for this sample lists about 140,000 clones; roughly nine tenths of them were counted only once. Roughly 2.5% of the sample is in the top ten clones.

One collaborating source in Seattle enrolled patients while the patients were actively infected and followed the patients over time throughout the course of disease. Collaborating institutions collected whole blood in K2EDTA tubes following their own protocols. For TCRbeta analysis, collaborators shipped samples as frozen whole blood, isolated PBMCs, or DNA extracted from either of those sample types. This clone was seen only a few times. What antigen it recognizes has not been identified. No qualities accompany the bases; no much larger clone lies one base away. V loses 6 bases of germline sequence and J loses 0 bases, and the interval between the two ends is 6 bases. CDR1 is given as MGHDK and CDR2 as SYGVNS, both from the germline V gene. The CDR3 covers 12 residues, taking in both the cysteine and the phenylalanine. Only the CDR3 part of the read is kept: 36 bases, read in frame from the first base.

This receptor was taken from a human donor with COVID-19, enrolled during active disease. The donor label of this sample is uncertain. The rearrangement combines TRBV25-1 with TRBJ2-7; TRBD1 could be the D gene, as 5 bases match. The specimen was peripheral blood. The sequenced DNA: TGTGCCAGCAGCGACAGCTCCTACGAGCAGTACTTC. Translated, it reads CASSDSSYEQYF.